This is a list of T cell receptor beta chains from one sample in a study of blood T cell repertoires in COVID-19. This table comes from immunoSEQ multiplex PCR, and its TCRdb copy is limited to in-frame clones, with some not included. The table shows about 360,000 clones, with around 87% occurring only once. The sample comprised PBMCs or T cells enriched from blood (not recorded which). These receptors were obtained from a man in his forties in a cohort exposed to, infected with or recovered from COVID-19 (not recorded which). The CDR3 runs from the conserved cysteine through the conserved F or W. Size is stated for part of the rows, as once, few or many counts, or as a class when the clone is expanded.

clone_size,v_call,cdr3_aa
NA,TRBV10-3,CAISEDRMNTEAFF
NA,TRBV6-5,CASSYSQGINEKLFF
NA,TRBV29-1,CSVTRDRDYEQYF
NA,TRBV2,CASKREADTQYF
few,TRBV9,CASSVAGGMGEKLFF
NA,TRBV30,CAWKTRNTDTQYF
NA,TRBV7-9,CASKEQATNEKLFF
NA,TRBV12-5,CASGSESGLAGVSDTQYF
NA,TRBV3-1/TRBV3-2,CASSQAPGTGVYEQYF
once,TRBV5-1,CASSLVTSGSYNEQFF
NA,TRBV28,CASSQPRALHTGELFF
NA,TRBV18,CASSQTSGTGNTEAFF
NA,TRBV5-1,CASSFPPGTGINNEQFF
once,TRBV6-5,CASSYIGQGWGYTF
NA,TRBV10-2,CASSYFEQPQHF
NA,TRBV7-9,CASSLGQGNEKLFF
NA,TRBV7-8,CASSLAPRGSNYGYTF